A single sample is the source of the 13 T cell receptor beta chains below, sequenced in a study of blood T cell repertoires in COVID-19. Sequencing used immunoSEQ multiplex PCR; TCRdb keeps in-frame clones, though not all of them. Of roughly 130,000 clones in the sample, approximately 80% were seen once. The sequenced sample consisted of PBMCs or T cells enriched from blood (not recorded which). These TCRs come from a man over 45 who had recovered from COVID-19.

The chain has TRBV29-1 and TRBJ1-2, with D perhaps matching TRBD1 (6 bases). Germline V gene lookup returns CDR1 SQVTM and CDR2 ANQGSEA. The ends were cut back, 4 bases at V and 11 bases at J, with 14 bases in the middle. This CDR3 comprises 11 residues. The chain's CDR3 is CSVVVTGDYTF. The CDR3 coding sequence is TGCAGCGTTGTGGTGACAGGAGATTACACCTTC.

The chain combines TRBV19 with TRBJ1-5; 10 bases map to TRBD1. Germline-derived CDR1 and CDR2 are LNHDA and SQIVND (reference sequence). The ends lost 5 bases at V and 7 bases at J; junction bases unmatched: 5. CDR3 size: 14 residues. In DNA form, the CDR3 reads TGTGCCAGTAGTCAAGGACAGGGGGGGCAGCCCCAGCATTTT. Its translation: CASSQGQGGQPQHF.

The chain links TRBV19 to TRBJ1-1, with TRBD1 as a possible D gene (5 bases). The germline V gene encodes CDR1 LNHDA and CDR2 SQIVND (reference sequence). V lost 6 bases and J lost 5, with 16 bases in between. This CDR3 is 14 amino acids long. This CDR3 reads CASSDSLLRTEAFF. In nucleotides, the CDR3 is TGTGCCAGTAGCGACAGTTTATTGAGGACTGAAGCTTTCTTT. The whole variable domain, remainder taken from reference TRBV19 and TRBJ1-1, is DGGITQSPKYLFRKEGQNVTLSCEQNLNHDAMYWYRQDPGQGLRLIYYSQIVNDFQKGDIAEGYSVSREKKESFPLTVTSAQKNPTAFYLCASSDSLLRTEAFFGQGTRLTVV.

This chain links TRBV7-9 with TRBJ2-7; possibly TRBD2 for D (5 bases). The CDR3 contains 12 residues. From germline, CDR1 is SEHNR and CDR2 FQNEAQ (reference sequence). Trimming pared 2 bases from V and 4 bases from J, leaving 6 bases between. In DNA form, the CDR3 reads TGTGCCAGCAGCTTACGGGGATACGAGCAGTACTTC. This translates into CASSLRGYEQYF.

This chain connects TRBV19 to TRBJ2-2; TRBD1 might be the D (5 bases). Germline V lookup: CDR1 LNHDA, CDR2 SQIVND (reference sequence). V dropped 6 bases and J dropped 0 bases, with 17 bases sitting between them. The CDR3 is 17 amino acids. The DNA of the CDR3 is TGTGCCAGTAGCGACCGAGTGACAGCTCCGAACACCGGGGAGCTGTTTTTT. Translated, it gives CASSDRVTAPNTGELFF.

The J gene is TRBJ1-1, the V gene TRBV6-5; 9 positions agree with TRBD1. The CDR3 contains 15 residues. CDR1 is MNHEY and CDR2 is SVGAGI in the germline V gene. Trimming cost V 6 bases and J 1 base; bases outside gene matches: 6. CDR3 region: CASRVPGQGNTEAFF. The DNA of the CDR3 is TGTGCCAGCAGGGTCCCGGGACAGGGGAACACTGAAGCTTTCTTT.

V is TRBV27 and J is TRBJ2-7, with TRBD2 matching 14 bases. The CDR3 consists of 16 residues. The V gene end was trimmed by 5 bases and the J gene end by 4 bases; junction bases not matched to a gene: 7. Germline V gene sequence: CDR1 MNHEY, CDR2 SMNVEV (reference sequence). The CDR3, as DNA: TGTGCCAGCAGTCCGGGACTAGCGGGGGACCTGTACGAGCAGTACTTC. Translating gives CASSPGLAGDLYEQYF.

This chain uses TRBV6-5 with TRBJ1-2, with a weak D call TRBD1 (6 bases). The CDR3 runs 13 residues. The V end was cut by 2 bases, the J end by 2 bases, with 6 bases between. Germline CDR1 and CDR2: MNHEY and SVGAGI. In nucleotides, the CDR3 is TGTGCCAGCAGTTACGACAGGAACTATGGCTACACCTTC. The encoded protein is CASSYDRNYGYTF.

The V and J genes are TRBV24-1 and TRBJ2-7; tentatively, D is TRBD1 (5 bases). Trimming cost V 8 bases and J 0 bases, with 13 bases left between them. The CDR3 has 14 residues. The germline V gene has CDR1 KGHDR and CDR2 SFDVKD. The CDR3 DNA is TGTGCCACCACCTCAGTGGACATCTCCTACGAGCAGTACTTC. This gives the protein CATTSVDISYEQYF.

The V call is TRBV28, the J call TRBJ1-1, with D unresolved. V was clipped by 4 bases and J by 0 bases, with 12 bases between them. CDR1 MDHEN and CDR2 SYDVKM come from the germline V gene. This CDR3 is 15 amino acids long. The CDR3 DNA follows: TGTGCCAGCAGTTCCCCGGGAGGAGTGAACACTGAAGCTTTCTTT. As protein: CASSSPGGVNTEAFF.

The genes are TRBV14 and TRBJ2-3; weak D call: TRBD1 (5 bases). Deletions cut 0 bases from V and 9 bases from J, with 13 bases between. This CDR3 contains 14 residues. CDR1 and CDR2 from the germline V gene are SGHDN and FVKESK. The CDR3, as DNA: TGTGCCAGCAGCCAAGATGATTCGGCAGGGACGCAGTATTTT. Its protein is CASSQDDSAGTQYF.

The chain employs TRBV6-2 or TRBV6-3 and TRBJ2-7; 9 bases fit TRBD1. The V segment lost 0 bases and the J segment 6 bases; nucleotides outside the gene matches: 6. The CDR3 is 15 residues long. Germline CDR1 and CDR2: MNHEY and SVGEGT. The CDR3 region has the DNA TGTGCCAGCAGTTACTCCGGGACAGGGAACGGCGAGCAGTACTTC. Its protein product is CASSYSGTGNGEQYF.

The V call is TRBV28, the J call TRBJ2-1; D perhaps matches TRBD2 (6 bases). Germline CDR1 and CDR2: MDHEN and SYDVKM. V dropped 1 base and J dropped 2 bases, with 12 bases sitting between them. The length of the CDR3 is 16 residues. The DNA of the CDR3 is TGTGCCAGCAGTTTATCCCTTGGGACTGCCTACAATGAGCAGTTCTTC. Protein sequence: CASSLSLGTAYNEQFF.